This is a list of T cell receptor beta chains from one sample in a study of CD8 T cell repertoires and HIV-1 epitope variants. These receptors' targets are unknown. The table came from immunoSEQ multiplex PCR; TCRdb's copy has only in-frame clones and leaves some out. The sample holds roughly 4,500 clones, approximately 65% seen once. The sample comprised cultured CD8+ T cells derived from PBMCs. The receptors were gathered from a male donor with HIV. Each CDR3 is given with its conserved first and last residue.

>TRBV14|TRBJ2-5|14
CASSQVRGRGTQYF